The clone carrying this TCR beta chain appeared a few times. The sample originates from a study of neoadjuvant anti-PD-1 for oral cavity cancer. Time point denoted: after neoadjuvant nivolumab, at surgical resection. Trimming removed 4 bases from V and 4 bases from J, with 19 bases in between. There are 16 residues in the CDR3. Germline loops: CDR1 WNHNN, CDR2 SYGVQD (reference sequence). Only in-frame clones appear in the TCRdb table, and some are missing; sequencing was by immunoSEQ multiplex PCR. The sample has 9,500 to 15,000 clones, about 64% seen once. This rearrangement joins TRBV10-1 to TRBJ1-1; D is unclear. The clonotype was recovered from a person aged 40-85 years with oral cavity squamous cell carcinoma. Source: PBMCs, taken after nivolumab (anti-PD-1) treatment. The CDR3, as DNA: TGCGCCAGCAGTGGTCACCGCGGAGTCGCGGGCACTGAAGCTTTCTTT. Translation: CASSGHRGVAGTEAFF.